Included here is one T cell receptor (beta chain) sequence, with context. The target of this receptor is not known. Per-base quality was not reported, and no clone a single base away is much larger than it. The trim is 3 bases for V and 6 bases for J, with a gap of 12 bases between the germline ends. The germline V gene (reference sequence) provides CDR1 SGHNT and CDR2 YYREEE. Measured from the cysteine to the phenylalanine, the CDR3 is 13 residues long. The retained sequence is limited to the CDR3, 39 bases, with the frame set at the first base. This record comes from a study of blood T cell repertoires in COVID-19 (TCRdb year 2020). With respect to the entire study: Samples covering the acute and convalescent phases of COVID-19 were provided by collaborators in the United States, Italy and Spain. The material from the prospective study consisted of cDNA or gDNA derived from T cells, B-cell-depleted T cells, or PBMCs. Subjects who had been exposed to COVID-19, were actively infected with it, or had recovered from it provided the deeply sampled blood TCRbeta repertoires that made up the dataset. The repertoires were released in a freely available public database meant as a resource for research on the immune response to SARS-CoV-2. Samples came from the ongoing ImmuneRACE study (first 160 participants) plus 1,254 subjects from 6 global collaborators. The sample metadata nearly always contained a de-identified subject ID, COVID-19 status, age in years and sex. HLA class I and class II types, where available, came from metadata supplied by the sample provider rather than from assay-based typing. Results and caveats for the whole study, not just this receptor: The amount of clinical and demographic metadata varied by source and participant and was provided uncurated.

TCRbeta CDR3 regions were amplified from genomic DNA by means of the immunoSEQ Assay, a bias-controlled multiplex PCR. The authors processed their data as follows. The number of nucleated cells in each sample was estimated from the amplification of reference gene primers within the assay. Sequence reads were collapsed and filtered to measure the absolute abundance of every unique TCRbeta CDR3 rearrangement. For each sample, productive Simpson clonality was calculated as the square root of Simpson's diversity index over productive rearrangements. TCRdb holds this immuneACCESS table with in-frame rearrangements only. Some clones are missing; in checked studies, unresolved V genes explain under half, and the rest has no known cause. V and J calls and clone size follow that table, whereas D and trimming were derived from the DNA. In all, the sample holds about 250,000 clones, and around 80% of those were seen once. The ten top clones hold around 27% of the sample.

Each collaborating institution followed its own protocols to collect whole blood in K2EDTA tubes. For TCRbeta analysis, collaborators shipped samples in one of three forms: frozen whole blood, isolated PBMCs, or DNA extracted from either of those sample types. This receptor was obtained from a middle-aged man with acute or convalescent COVID-19. This chain is built from TRBV5-4 and TRBJ1-2; the D gene is possibly TRBD1, with 6 bases matching. The sample taken for sequencing was peripheral blood. This receptor has the CDR3 CASSSAGVNGYTF. The nucleotide sequence reads TGTGCCAGCAGCTCCGCAGGGGTCAATGGCTACACCTTC.